One and the same sample provided the 10 T cell receptor beta chains below, sequenced in a study of blood T cell repertoires in COVID-19. The protocol was immunoSEQ multiplex PCR, while the TCRdb copy is restricted to in-frame clones and leaves out a portion. The data show hundreds of thousands of clones, about 89% seen once. Material: PBMCs or T cells enriched from blood (not recorded which). These receptors came from a man in his forties who had recovered from COVID-19.

The V and J genes are TRBV7-8 and TRBJ2-2; TRBD2 matches at 15 bases. Germline V CDR1 and CDR2: SGHVS, FQNEAQ. The CDR3 is 19 amino acids. The V and J ends lost 4 bases and 3 bases, in that order; junction bases with no gene match: 9. This CDR3 is CASSSGTSGRSRDTGELFF. The CDR3 nucleotides are TGTGCCAGCAGCTCTGGGACTAGCGGGAGGTCTCGGGACACCGGGGAGCTGTTTTTT. The full variable domain, with the rest looked up from reference TRBV7-8 and TRBJ2-2, is GAGVSQSPRYKVAKRGQDVALRCDPISGHVSLFWYQQALGQGPEFLTYFQNEAQLDKSGLPSDRFFAERPEGSVSTLKIQRTQQEDSAVYLCASSSGTSGRSRDTGELFFGEGSRLTVL.

This chain joins TRBV7-8 and TRBJ2-5, with 9 bases matching TRBD1. This CDR3 contains 17 residues. Germline V lookup: CDR1 SGHVS, CDR2 FQNEAQ. J was trimmed by 5 bases and V by 2 bases; bases with no gene match: 12. The CDR3 DNA reads as TGTGCCAGCAGCTTAATCGACAGGGGGGCGCAACGGGAGACCCAGTACTTC. Translation gives CASSLIDRGAQRETQYF.

This chain joins TRBV6-5 and TRBJ1-4; 8 bases agree with TRBD1. V was pared by 5 bases and J by 7 bases, with 9 bases of the junction left unmatched. The CDR3 has 15 residues. The germline V gene encodes CDR1 MNHEY and CDR2 SVGAGI. CDR3 region: CASSPTGVRFEKLFF. The CDR3 nucleotides are TGTGCCAGCAGTCCGACAGGGGTCCGGTTTGAAAAACTGTTTTTT.

V and J are TRBV19 and TRBJ1-4, with TRBD1 as a possible D gene (5 bases). Trimming stripped 5 bases from V and 0 bases from J, with 7 bases between. CDR1 is LNHDA and CDR2 is SQIVND in the germline V gene (reference sequence). The CDR3 covers 14 residues. CDR3 sequence: CASSQTATNEKLFF. In DNA form, the CDR3 reads TGTGCCAGTAGTCAGACAGCAACTAATGAAAAACTGTTTTTT.

This clone was observed once. The V call is TRBV25-1, the J call TRBJ2-7, with D perhaps TRBD2 (6 bases). The CDR3 is 14 residues long. The germline CDR1 and CDR2 sequences are MGHDK and SYGVNS. V lost 7 bases, J lost 0 bases, and 13 bases lay in between. CDR3 coding DNA: TGTGCCAGCAAGCGACGCGGGGTCTCCTACGAGCAGTACTTC. Translation: CASKRRGVSYEQYF.

This clone came up a few times. The chain couples TRBV19 to TRBJ1-2; a weak D match, TRBD1 (6 bases). The CDR3 is 14 residues long. V was trimmed by 5 bases and J by 4 bases, leaving 14 bases between them. Per the germline V gene, CDR1 is LNHDA and CDR2 is SQIVND (reference sequence). The CDR3 reads CASSLRTASYGYTF. CDR3 sequence (DNA): TGTGCCAGTAGTCTTAGGACAGCAAGCTATGGCTACACCTTC.

This chain links TRBV18 with TRBJ2-7; D not certain. V dropped 1 base and J dropped 2 bases, with 9 bases sitting between them. Per the germline V gene, CDR1 is KGHSH and CDR2 is LQKENI. This CDR3 region has 14 residues. Written as DNA, the CDR3 is TGTGCCAGCTCACCACTCGCGGCTACCTACGAGCAGTACTTC. Its translation: CASSPLAATYEQYF. Together with reference TRBV18 and TRBJ2-7, the CDR3 gives the full variable domain: NAGVMQNPRHLVRRRGQEARLRCSPMKGHSHVYWYRQLPEEGLKFMVYLQKENIIDESGMPKERFSAEFPKEGPSILRIQQVVRGDSAAYFCASSPLAATYEQYFGPGTRLTVT.

This chain joins TRBV10-1 and TRBJ1-1; D is unresolved. Germline V gene data show CDR1 as WNHNN and CDR2 as SYGVQD (reference sequence). This CDR3 has 15 residues. Between the trimmed V and J ends, which lost 2 bases and 5 bases, there was a span of 15 bases. The DNA of the CDR3 is TGCGCCAGCAGTGAGCGGGGATATCTGGATACTGAAGCTTTCTTT. Encoded protein: CASSERGYLDTEAFF.

The rearrangement joins TRBV27 to TRBJ1-1; no clear D gene. This CDR3 has 16 residues. CDR1 is MNHEY, CDR2 SMNVEV, per germline (reference sequence). V lost 6 bases and J 5 bases, leaving 22 bases between the germline ends. CDR3 sequence reads: CASRDYYLIPDTEAFF. CDR3 bases: TGTGCCAGCAGAGATTACTATCTTATACCGGATACTGAAGCTTTCTTT.

In DNA form, the CDR3 reads TGTGCCAGCAGCTTGGCACGGGACAGTACCTACGAGCAGTACTTC. Translated: CASSLARDSTYEQYF. The chain is built from TRBV5-4 and TRBJ2-7, with 7 bases aligning to TRBD1. This CDR3 contains 15 residues. Per germline, CDR1 SGHNT and CDR2 YYREEE (reference sequence). V dropped 0 bases and J dropped 2; count of bases not matched to a gene: 5.